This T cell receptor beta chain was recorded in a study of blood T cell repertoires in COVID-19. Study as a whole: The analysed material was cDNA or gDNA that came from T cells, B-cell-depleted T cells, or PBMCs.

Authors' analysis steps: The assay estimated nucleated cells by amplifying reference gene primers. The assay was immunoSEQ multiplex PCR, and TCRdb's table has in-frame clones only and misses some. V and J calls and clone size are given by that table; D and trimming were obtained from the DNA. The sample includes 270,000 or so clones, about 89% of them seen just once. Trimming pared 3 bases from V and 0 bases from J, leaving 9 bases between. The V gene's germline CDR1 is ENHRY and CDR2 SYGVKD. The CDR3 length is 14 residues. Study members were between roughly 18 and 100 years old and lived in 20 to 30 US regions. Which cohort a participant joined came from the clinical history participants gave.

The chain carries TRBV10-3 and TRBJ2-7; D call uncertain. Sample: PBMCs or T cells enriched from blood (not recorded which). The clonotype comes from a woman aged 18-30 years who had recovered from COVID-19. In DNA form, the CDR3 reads TGTGCCATCAGTGATGGTCACAGCTCCTACGAGCAGTACTTC. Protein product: CAISDGHSSYEQYF.